Listed here is a single T cell receptor (beta chain). Its matching antigen is unknown. The study amplified TCR beta CDR3 regions using RNA transcripts. The authors performed first-round RT-PCR with HTBI primers and then a second-round multiplex PCR. One entry per CDR3 protein results from TCRdb running MiXCR on the multiplex PCR reads. The data contain over 200,000 distinct CDR3 sequences, roughly 29% of them singletons. This sample was included in a study of Graves' ophthalmopathy and Graves' hyperthyroidism. Each donor who had ophthalmopathy showed moderate-to-severe activity, a CAS of ≥3, a NOSPECS of ≥4, and a duration under 3 months. Study-wide points: The authors also found most expanded thyroid clonotypes above 0.001 frequency in blood. As the model predicted ophthalmopathy progression, it achieved a sensitivity of nearly 71% and a specificity of approximately 72%.

CDR3 length equals 14 residues. Germline V CDR1 and CDR2: MNHEY, SVGAGI. The ends were cut back, 4 bases at V and 1 base at J, with 7 bases in the middle. The clonotype was recovered from a man between 50 and 59 years old with Graves' ophthalmopathy. V is TRBV6-5 and J is TRBJ2-2; the D is unclear. Sample: peripheral blood. Here the CDR3 reads CASSWGRNTGELFF. The CDR3 coding sequence is TGTGCCAGCAGTTGGGGTCGGAACACCGGGGAGCTGTTTTTT.